This TCR beta chain came from a study of T-cell memory formation after mild COVID-19 (TCRdb year 2021). Background for the entire study: Most TCR sequence clusters were specific to one of the two donors. In two donors, T-cell clones that expanded and contracted after mild COVID-19 were followed by sequencing TCRalpha and TCRbeta repertoires longitudinally. Two young, previously healthy adult volunteers made up the cohort, one male and one female.

Study-wide conclusions, independent of this receptor: Some responding clones were detected in pre-infection memory, which suggested that pre-existing cross-reactive memory T cells had joined the SARS-CoV-2 response. From day 15 to 85, contracting clones showed balanced CD4/CD8 phenotypes, whereas a second wave of clones that expanded from day 15 to 37 leaned towards CD4+. Contracting CD4+ clones appeared mostly in the CM and EM memory subsets, whereas CD8+ clones were enriched in EMRA. Only a couple of mild cases were covered in the study, and larger cohorts including severe cases with pre-infection samples were considered necessary. SARS-CoV-2 specificity was not confirmed for the second-wave clones peaking on day 37.

Cut back by 4 bases and 5 bases, the V and J ends lie 12 bases apart. The CDR3 numbers 13 residues from cysteine through valine. The retained sequence is limited to the CDR3, 39 bases, with the frame set at the first base. CDR1 is given as SGHTA and CDR2 as FQGTGA, both from the germline V gene. Ficoll-Paque density gradient centrifugation was the method used to isolate PBMCs. TCRdb records Illumina NovaSeq 6000 as the sequencer. TCRalpha and TCRbeta cDNA libraries were constructed by 5'RACE with constant-segment primers, with sample barcodes and unique molecular identifiers being introduced. RNA was extracted from every sample with Trizol reagent. Libraries were amplified in two PCR steps, with a second sample barcode and Illumina TruSeq adapters added in the second step. The libraries were sequenced on an Illumina NovaSeq using 2 x 150 bp paired-end reads. As for the original processing: The reads were demultiplexed and collapsed into UMI-guided consensus sequences using migec v1.2.7. With mixcr v2.1.11, UMI consensuses were aligned to TRA and TRB V and J templates and assembled into clonotypes. Expanded or contracted clonotypes were those called significant by both edgeR and NoisET, with noise models trained on biological replicates. edgeR calls used a false discovery rate-adjusted p below 0.01 and a log2 fold-change threshold of 1. PCA with hierarchical clustering of max-normalized trajectories of the 1000 most abundant clonotypes was used as exploratory dynamics analysis. Separately sequenced CD4+ and CD8+ repertoires were used to assign a CD4 or CD8 phenotype to each responding clone. In TCRdb, the public reads were trimmed at Q25 with fastp and aligned with MiXCR, with productive beta chains retained. Duplicate CDR3 protein sequences are folded into a single record with the most common DNA and genes. TCRdb, not the original authors, processed these V and J calls. In this sample the table shows about 290,000 distinct CDR3 sequences, approximately 16% of which occur a single time. Together, the top ten hold about a fifth of the sample.

Comments on this clonotype: The clone's antigen remains unknown. Nothing much larger sits one base from this clone, and base qualities are not available.

Sequenced material: PBMCs or a T cell subset sorted from them (not recorded which). This sequence was found in a man younger than 35 who had mild COVID-19 (a few samples of this study predate the infection). The sample titles of this study are shuffled in the database, so cell type and time point are left out; the donor was told from shared clones. The sequence joins TRBV7-3 to TRBJ2-7; the D region is possibly TRBD1 or TRBD2, each matching across 5 bases. CDR3 region: CASSSGTIHEQYV. Here is the DNA: TGTGCCAGCAGCTCGGGGACGATCCACGAGCAGTACGTC.